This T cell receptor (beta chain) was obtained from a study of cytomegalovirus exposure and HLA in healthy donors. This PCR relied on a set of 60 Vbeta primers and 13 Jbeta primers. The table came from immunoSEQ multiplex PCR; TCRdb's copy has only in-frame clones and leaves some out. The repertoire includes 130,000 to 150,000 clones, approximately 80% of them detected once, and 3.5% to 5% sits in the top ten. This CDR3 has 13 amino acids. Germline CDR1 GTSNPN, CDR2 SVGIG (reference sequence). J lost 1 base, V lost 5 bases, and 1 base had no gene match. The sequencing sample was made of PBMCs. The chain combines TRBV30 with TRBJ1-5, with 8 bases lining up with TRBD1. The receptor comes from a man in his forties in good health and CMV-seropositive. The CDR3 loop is CAWGDRSNQPQHF. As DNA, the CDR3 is TGTGCCTGGGGGGACAGGAGCAATCAGCCCCAGCATTTT.